The T cell receptor beta chain under discussion was sequenced for a study of cytotoxic CD8 clonotypes in ibrutinib-treated CLL listed by TCRdb under 2021. Context from the whole study: In this cohort, around 15 patients were treatment-naive and approximately ten were relapsed/refractory, while around 18 had unmutated IGHV. Partial responses were observed in 24 patients and complete responses in 2; after a median follow-up of 68 months, remission was maintained in 15 or so patients and progression was observed in approximately 12. Samples at response were collected after a median of around twelve months of treatment, with a range of roughly 6 to 36 months. An average of 255,043 productive templates and 94,082 productive rearrangements was obtained per sample. Of the approximately 91 people in the trial, around 26 had longitudinal samples available. Cryopreserved peripheral blood mononuclear cells were collected at three points: before therapy, at response, and at either sustained remission or disease progression. Every remission and progressive disease sample was obtained while ibrutinib was still being received by the patients.

Trimming takes 2 bases off V and 2 bases off J; junction bases not matched to a gene: 10. As encoded in the germline V gene, CDR1 is SGHDT while CDR2 is YYEEEE. Inclusive of the bounding cysteine and phenylalanine, the CDR3 is 17 residues long. Here the CDR3 DNA is all that survives: 51 bases in frame from base 1. Points the paper makes about the study in general: Sampling times were not matched between sustained-remission and progressing patients, and lymph node repertoires were not studied. Baseline clonality was found to be higher than that of age-matched healthy donors and was strongly correlated with circulating CD8+ T-cell counts. At ibrutinib response clonality went up, during sustained remission it held steady, and at progression it dropped back toward baseline. Public clonotypes were rare and either shrank or stayed stable during treatment, and the rise in clonality at ibrutinib response reflected expansion of private clonotypes.

The goal of deep resolution MiSeq sequencing was a depth between 1 in 1 million and 1 in 200,000 T cells, and coverage averaged 10x per clonotype. The immunoSEQ hsTCRB Kit was used to generate TCR beta libraries. In the paper's pipeline: ImmunoSEQ Data Assistant and ImmunoSEQ Analyzer were used for data analysis, and V, D and J genes were assigned according to IMGT definitions. Clonality, which ranges from 0 to 1, was calculated by subtracting the normalized Shannon entropy of productive rearrangement frequencies from one. Only overrepresented clonotypes making up at least 0.05% of each patient's repertoire were included in the public clonotype analysis. Some twelve age-matched healthy donor repertoires from immuneACCESS were used as controls for clonality. The clones in this table, taken by TCRdb from immuneACCESS, are in-frame only. Not every clone is retained; where verified, under half of the shortfall comes from an unresolved V gene, and the cause of the rest is unknown. The V and J calls and clone size were taken over from that table, and D and trimming were inferred from the DNA. In all, the sample holds around 19,000 clones, and about 61% of those were seen once. The top ten clones comprise roughly 27% of the sample.

The time point label corresponds to: about a year on ibrutinib. For TCR beta library preparation, 1.5 to 2 micrograms of genomic DNA were extracted from the cryopreserved PBMCs. Longitudinal blood samples from CLL patients receiving ibrutinib monotherapy were subjected to high-throughput TCR beta sequencing. The patients were enrolled in a single-center, open-label phase 2 trial of ibrutinib monotherapy. This clone has a handful of counts. Its antigen has not been determined. Base qualities are not at hand, and no much larger clone is one base apart. The chain is encoded by TRBV5-6 joined to TRBJ1-5; 7 bases in the middle match TRBD1. The source was PBMCs, collected after 12 months of ibrutinib treatment. This receptor was identified in a human donor with chronic lymphocytic leukemia. The nucleotides read TGTGCCAGCAGCTTTCTCACAGGGGATGCGGGCAATCAGCCCCAGCATTTT. Its translation is CASSFLTGDAGNQPQHF.